This T cell receptor (beta chain) was identified in a study of Graves' ophthalmopathy and Graves' hyperthyroidism. Study context: Peripheral blood was collected at initial diagnosis, before any treatment. General study results and limits: The model forecast ophthalmopathy progression, reaching roughly 70% sensitivity and about 72% specificity.

Researchers took RNA transcripts and amplified TCR beta CDR3 regions from them. An initial RT-PCR round employing HTBI primers preceded a second-round multiplex PCR. In TCRdb, the multiplex PCR reads were re-called with MiXCR into one record per CDR3 protein. Of roughly 230,000 distinct CDR3 sequences in the sample, roughly 21% were seen once. Germline assignment: CDR1 LGHDT and CDR2 YNNKEL (reference sequence). There are 14 residues in the CDR3. V was clipped by 2 bases and J by 3 bases; unmatched bases: 4. Many counts were recorded for this clonotype. As yet, its antigen is unknown. This TCR derives from a woman aged 45 to 65 with Graves' ophthalmopathy. This chain links TRBV3-1 with TRBJ2-7; 7 bases are a match to TRBD1. Sequencing was performed on peripheral blood. The CDR3 nucleotides read TGTGCCAGCAGCCAAACAGGGGCGAACTACGAGCAGTACTTC. This encodes CASSQTGANYEQYF.